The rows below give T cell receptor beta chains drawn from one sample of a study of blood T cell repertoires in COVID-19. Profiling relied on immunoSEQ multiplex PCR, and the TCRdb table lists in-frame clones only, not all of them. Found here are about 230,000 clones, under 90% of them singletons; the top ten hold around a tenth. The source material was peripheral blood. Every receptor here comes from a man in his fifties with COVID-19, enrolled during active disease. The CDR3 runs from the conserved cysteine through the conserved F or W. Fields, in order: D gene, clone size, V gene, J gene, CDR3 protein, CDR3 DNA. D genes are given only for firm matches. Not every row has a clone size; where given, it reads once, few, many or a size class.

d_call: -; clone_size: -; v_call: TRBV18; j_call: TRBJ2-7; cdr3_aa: CASSPIGGSYEQYF; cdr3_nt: TGTGCCAGCTCACCAATCGGGGGATCCTACGAGCAGTACTTC
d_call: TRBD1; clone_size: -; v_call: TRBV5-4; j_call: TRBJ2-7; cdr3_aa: CASSPGGQGMRNEQYF; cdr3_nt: TGTGCCAGCAGCCCCGGGGGACAGGGGATGAGAAACGAGCAGTACTTC
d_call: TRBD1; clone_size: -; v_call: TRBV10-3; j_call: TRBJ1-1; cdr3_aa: CAIRRDRNTEAFF; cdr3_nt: TGTGCCATCAGACGGGACAGGAACACTGAAGCTTTCTTT
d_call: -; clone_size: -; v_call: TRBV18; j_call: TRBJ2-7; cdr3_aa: CASSPPVRDEQYF; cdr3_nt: TGTGCCAGCTCACCACCCGTTCGGGACGAGCAGTACTTC
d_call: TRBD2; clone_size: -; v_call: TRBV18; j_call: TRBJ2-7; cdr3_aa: CASSTGTSSYEQYF; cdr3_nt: TGTGCCAGCTCAACCGGGACTAGCTCCTACGAGCAGTACTTC
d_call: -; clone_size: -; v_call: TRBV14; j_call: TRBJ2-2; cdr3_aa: CASSFSVGELFF; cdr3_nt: TGTGCCAGCAGCTTTAGCGTGGGGGAGCTGTTTTTT
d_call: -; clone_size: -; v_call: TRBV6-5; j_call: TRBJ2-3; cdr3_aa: CASSYQGGGDTQYF; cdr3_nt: TGTGCCAGCAGTTACCAGGGGGGCGGGGATACGCAGTATTTT
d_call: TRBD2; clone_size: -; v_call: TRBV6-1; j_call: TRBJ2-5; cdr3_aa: CASSEIPSGGASPRGTQYF; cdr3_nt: TGTGCCAGCAGTGAAATCCCTAGCGGGGGGGCTTCCCCCCGCGGGACCCAGTACTTC
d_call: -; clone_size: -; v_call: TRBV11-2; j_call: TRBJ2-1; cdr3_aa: CASSLTSQGNEQFF; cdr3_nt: TGTGCCAGCAGCTTGACCTCACAGGGAAATGAGCAGTTCTTC
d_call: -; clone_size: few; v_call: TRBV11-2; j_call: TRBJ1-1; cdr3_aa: CASSLAVLAGLVNTEAFF; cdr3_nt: TGTGCCAGCAGCTTAGCGGTTTTGGCAGGACTTGTGAACACTGAAGCTTTCTTT
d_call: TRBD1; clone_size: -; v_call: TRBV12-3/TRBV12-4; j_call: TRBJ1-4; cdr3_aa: CASSLTGRTKLFF; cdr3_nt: TGTGCCAGCAGTTTGACAGGGAGAACCAAACTGTTTTTT
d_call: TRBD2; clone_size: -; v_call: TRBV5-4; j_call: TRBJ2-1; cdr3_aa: CASSLRGLAGYSYNEQFF; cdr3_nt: TGTGCCAGCAGCTTGCGGGGACTAGCGGGGTACTCCTACAATGAGCAGTTCTTC
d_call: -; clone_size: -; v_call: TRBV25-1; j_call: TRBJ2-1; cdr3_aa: CASSGTEGASYNEQFF; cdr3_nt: TGTGCCAGCAGTGGGACGGAGGGCGCCTCCTACAATGAGCAGTTCTTC
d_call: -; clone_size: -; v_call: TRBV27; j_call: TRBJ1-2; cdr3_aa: CASSDRRSYGYTF; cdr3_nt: TGTGCCAGCAGCGATAGAAGATCCTATGGCTACACCTTC
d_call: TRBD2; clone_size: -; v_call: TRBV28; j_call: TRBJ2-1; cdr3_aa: CASSLRQLARGGRNNEQFF; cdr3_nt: TGTGCCAGCAGTTTAAGACAGCTTGCGAGAGGCGGGAGGAACAATGAGCAGTTCTTC
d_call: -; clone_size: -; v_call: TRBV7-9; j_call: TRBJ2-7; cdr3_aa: CASSPGNSYEQYF; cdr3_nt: TGTGCCAGCAGCCCAGGAAACTCCTACGAGCAGTACTTC
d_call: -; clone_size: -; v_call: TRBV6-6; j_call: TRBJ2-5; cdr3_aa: CASSTGTTQETQYF; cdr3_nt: TGTGCCAGCAGTACCGGGACAACACAAGAGACCCAGTACTTC
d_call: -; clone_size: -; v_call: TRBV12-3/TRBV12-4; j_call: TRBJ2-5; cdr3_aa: CASSQGGTQYF; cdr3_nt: TGTGCCAGCAGCCAGGGGGGGACCCAGTACTTC
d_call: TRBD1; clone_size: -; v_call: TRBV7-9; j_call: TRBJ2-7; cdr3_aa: CASSLVQGAHLEQYF; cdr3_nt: TGTGCCAGCAGCTTAGTGCAGGGGGCGCATCTCGAGCAGTACTTC
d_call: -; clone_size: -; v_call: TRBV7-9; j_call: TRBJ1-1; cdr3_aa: CASSPETIRAEAFF; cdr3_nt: TGTGCCAGCAGCCCCGAGACAATCAGGGCTGAAGCTTTCTTT
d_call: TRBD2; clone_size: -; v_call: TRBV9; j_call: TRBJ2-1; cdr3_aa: CASSVALAGSSYNEQFF; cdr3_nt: TGTGCCAGCAGCGTAGCTCTAGCGGGCTCCTCCTACAATGAGCAGTTCTTC
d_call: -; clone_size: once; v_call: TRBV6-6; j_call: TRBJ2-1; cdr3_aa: CASNPNPSANTGYRFF; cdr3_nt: TGTGCCAGCAACCCGAACCCTAGCGCCAACACCGGATATCGGTTCTTC
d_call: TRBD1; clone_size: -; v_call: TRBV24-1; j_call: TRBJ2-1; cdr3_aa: CATSDRTGGSYNEQFF; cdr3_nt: TGTGCCACCAGTGATAGGACAGGGGGCTCCTACAATGAGCAGTTCTTC
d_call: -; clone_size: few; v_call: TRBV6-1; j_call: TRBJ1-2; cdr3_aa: CASSEAGGVYYGYTF; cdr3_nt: TGTGCCAGCAGTGAAGCTGGAGGGGTTTACTATGGCTACACCTTC
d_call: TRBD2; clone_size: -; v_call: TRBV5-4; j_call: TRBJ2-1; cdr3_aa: CASSLAITSGSRVEQFF; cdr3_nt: TGTGCCAGCAGCTTGGCCATTACTAGCGGGTCCAGGGTGGAGCAGTTCTTC
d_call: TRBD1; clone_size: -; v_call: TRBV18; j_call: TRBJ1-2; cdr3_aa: CASSPRIPGQVNYGYTF; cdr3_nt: TGTGCCAGCTCACCTCGAATCCCCGGACAGGTCAACTATGGCTACACCTTC
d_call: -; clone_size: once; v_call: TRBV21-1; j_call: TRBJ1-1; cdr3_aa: CASSFQRRTQPMNTEAFF; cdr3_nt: TGTGCCAGCAGCTTTCAGAGACGGACACAACCCATGAACACTGAAGCTTTCTTT
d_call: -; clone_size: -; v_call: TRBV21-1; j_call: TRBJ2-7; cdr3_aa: CASSVRDRVCEQYF; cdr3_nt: TGTGCCAGCAGCGTCCGGGACAGGGTGTGCGAGCAGTACTTC
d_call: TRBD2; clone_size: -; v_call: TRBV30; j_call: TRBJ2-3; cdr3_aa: CAWSPRLSERGVADTQYF; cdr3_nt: TGTGCCTGGAGCCCCAGACTATCGGAGCGGGGGGTCGCAGATACGCAGTATTTT
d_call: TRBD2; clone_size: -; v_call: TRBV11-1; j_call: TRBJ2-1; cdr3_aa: CASSLTSGNYNEQFF; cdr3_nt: TGTGCCAGCAGCTTAACTAGCGGGAACTACAATGAGCAGTTCTTC